This entry features one TCR beta chain sequence. Antigen specificity is unknown. Germline CDR1 reads MDHEN; CDR2 reads SYDVKM. Trimming took 5 bases from V and 3 from J; bases not matched to a gene: 5. The CDR3 has 14 residues. This sample was taken from a study of cytomegalovirus exposure and HLA in healthy donors. Overall study results and limits: CMV serostatus was the sole immune exposure data available.

The PCR ran on 60 Vbeta and 13 Jbeta primers. TCRdb's copy holds only in-frame clones and misses some; the assay was immunoSEQ multiplex PCR. The sample has about 160,000 clones; 75% to 85% are singletons. Donors likely had unrecorded immune exposures despite being nominally healthy when sampled. The sample comprised PBMCs. The TCR originated in a man aged 45-65 years in good health and CMV-seropositive. The chain joins TRBV28 to TRBJ2-7; 9 positions agree with TRBD2. Here the CDR3 DNA reads TGTGCCAGCAGTCCAGGGACTAGCAGCTACGAGCAGTACTTC. Translation: CASSPGTSSYEQYF.